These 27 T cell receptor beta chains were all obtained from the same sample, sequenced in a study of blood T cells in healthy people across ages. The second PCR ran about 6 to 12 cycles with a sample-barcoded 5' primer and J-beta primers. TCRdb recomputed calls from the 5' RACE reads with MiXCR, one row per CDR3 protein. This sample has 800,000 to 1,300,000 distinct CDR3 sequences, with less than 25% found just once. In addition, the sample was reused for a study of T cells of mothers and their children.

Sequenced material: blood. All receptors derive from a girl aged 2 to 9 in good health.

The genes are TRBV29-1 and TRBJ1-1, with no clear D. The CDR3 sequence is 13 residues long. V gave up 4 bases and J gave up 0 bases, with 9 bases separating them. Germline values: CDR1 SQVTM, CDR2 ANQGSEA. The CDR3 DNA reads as TGCAGCGTTGGTGCCCAAGTGAACACTGAAGCTTTCTTT. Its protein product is CSVGAQVNTEAFF.

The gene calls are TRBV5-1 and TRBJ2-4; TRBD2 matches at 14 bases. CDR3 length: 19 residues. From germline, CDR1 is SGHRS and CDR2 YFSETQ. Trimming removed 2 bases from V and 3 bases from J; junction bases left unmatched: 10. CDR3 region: CASSLPGLAGAPFKNIQYF. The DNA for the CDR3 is TGCGCCAGCAGCTTACCGGGACTAGCGGGGGCCCCCTTCAAAAACATTCAGTACTTC.

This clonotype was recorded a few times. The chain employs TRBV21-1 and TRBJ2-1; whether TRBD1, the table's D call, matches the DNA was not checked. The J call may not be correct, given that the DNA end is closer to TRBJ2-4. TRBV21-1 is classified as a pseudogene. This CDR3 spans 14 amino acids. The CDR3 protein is CASSKALSGGSQYF. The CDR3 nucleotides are TGTGCCAGCAGCAAAGCGCTCTCAGGGGGGAGTCAGTACTTC.

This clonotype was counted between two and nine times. CDR3: CASSHGLAGVYQETQYF. In DNA, the CDR3 is TGTGCCAGCTCCCACGGACTAGCGGGCGTATACCAAGAGACCCAGTACTTC. The V gene is TRBV18, the J gene TRBJ2-5, with 11 bases matching TRBD2. Germline V gene lookup returns CDR1 KGHSH and CDR2 LQKENI. This CDR3 is 17 amino acids long. The V and J ends lost 6 bases and 0 bases, in that order; junction bases with no gene match: 9.

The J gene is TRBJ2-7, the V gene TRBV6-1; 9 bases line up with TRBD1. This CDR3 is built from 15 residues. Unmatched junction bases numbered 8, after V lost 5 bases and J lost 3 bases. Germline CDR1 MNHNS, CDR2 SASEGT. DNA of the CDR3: TGTGCCAGCAGTCAAAGTGGGACAGGGTACTACGAGCAGTACTTC. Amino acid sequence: CASSQSGTGYYEQYF.

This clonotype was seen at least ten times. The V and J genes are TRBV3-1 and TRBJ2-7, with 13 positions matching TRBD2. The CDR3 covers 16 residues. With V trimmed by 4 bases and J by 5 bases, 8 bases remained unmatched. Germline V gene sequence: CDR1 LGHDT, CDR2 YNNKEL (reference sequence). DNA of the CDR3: TGTGCCAGCAGCCGTCCGGGACTAGCGGGGTTAGACGAGCAGTACTTC. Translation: CASSRPGLAGLDEQYF.

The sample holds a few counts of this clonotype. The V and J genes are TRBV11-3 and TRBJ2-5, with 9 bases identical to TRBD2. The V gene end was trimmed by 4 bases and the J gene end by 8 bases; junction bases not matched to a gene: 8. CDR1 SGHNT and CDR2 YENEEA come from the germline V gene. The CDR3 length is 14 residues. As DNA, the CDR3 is TGTGCCAGCAGCTCCTTTGGTAGCGGGGGAACCCAGTACTTC. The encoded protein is CASSSFGSGGTQYF.

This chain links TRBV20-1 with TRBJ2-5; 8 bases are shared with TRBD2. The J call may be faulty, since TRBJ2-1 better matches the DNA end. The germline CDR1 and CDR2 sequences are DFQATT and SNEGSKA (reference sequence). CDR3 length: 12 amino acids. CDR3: CSARGDGGAQFF. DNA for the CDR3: TGCAGTGCTAGAGGGGACGGGGGGGCACAGTTCTTC.

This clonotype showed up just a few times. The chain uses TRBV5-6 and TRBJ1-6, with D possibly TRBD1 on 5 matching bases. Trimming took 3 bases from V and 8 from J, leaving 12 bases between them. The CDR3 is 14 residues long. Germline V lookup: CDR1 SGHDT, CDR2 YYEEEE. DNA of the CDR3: TGTGCCAGCAGCTCGGGACTGGGCCATTCACCCCTCCACTTT. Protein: CASSSGLGHSPLHF.

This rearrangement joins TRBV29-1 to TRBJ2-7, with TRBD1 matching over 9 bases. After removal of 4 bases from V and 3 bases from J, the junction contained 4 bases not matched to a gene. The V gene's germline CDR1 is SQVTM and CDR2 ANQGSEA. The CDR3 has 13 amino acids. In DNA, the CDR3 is TGCAGCGTTGGGACAGGGGAAATCTACGAGCAGTACTTC. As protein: CSVGTGEIYEQYF.

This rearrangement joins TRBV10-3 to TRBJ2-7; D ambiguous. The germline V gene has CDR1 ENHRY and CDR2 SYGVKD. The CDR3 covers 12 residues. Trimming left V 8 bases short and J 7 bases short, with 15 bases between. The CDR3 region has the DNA TGTGCCATCTTGATAGGGCAAGGGGAGCAGTACTTC. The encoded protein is CAILIGQGEQYF.

CDR3 sequence reads: CASSQGLPNNSPLHF. CDR3 DNA sequence: TGTGCCAGCAGCCAAGGACTTCCGAATAATTCACCCCTCCACTTT. This sequence joins TRBV3-1 and TRBJ1-6, with D unresolved. CDR3 length: 15 amino acids. CDR1 and CDR2 (germline): LGHDT, YNNKEL (reference sequence). V was cut by 1 base and J by 5 bases, with 9 bases left in between.

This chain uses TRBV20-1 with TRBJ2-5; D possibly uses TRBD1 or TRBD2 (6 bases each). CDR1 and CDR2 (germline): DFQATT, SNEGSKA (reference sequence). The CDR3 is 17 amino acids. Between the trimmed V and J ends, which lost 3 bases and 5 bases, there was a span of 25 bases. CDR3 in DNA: TGCAGTGCTAGTGGGGTGATGGGGGGCGCCGTTTATGAGACCCAGTACTTC. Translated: CSASGVMGGAVYETQYF.

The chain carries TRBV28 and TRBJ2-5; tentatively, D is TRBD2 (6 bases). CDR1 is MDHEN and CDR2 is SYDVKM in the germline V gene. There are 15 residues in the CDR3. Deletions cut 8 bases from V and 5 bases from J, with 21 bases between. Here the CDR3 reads CASRGRAPGEETQYF. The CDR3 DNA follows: TGTGCCAGCCGCGGTAGGGCTCCGGGAGAGGAGACCCAGTACTTC.

The CDR3 nucleotides are TGCAGCGTTGGGGCAACAGGGGGAAGCACAGATACGCAGTATTTT. The encoded protein is CSVGATGGSTDTQYF. This chain uses TRBV29-1 with TRBJ2-3, with TRBD1 identical over 8 bases. CDR3 length equals 15 residues. The V gene's germline CDR1 is SQVTM and CDR2 ANQGSEA. The V segment lost 4 bases and the J segment 0 bases; nucleotides outside the gene matches: 6.

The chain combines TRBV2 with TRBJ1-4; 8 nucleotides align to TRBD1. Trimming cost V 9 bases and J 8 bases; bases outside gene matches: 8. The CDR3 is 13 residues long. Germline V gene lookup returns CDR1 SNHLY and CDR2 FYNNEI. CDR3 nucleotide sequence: TGTGCCAGTCTGACAGGGGTGGACGAAAAACTGTTTTTT. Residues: CASLTGVDEKLFF.

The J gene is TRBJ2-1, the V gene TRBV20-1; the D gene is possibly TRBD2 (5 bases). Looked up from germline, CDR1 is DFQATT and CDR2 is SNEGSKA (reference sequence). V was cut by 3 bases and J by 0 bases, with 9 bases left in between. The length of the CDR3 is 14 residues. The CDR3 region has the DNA TGCAGTGCTAGCGAGCGGACCTCCTACAATGAGCAGTTCTTC. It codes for CSASERTSYNEQFF.

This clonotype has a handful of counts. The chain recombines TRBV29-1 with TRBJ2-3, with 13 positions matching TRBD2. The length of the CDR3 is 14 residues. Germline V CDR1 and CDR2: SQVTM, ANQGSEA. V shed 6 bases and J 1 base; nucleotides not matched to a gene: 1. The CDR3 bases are TGCAGCGTGGGACTAGCGGGACGCACAGATACGCAGTATTTT. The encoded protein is CSVGLAGRTDTQYF.

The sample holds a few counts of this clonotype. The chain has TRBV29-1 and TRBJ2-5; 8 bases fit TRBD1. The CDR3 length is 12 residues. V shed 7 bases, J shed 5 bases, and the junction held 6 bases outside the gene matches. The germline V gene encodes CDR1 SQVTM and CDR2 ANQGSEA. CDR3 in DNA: TGCAGCGAATCAACAGGGGGTGAGACCCAGTACTTC. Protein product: CSESTGGETQYF.

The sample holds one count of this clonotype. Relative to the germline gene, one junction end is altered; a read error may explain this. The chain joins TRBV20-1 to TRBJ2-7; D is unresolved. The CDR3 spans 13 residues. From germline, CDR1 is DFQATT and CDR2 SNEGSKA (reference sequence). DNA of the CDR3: TGCAGTGCTAGAGGAGTTGCTTCCTGCGAGCAGTACTTC. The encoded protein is CSARGVASCEQYF.

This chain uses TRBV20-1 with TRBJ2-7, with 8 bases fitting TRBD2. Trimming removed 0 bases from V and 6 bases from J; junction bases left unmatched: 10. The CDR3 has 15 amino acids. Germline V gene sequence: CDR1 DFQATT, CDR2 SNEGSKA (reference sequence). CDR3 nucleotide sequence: TGCAGTGCTAGAGAGACGACGGGGGGGTTCCCCGAGCAGTACTTC. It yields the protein CSARETTGGFPEQYF.

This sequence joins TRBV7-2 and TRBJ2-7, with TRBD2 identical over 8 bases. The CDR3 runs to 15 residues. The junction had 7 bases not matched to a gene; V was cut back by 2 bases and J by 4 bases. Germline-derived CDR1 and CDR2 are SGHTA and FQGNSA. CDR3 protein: CASSLYGGVIYEQYF. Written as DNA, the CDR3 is TGTGCCAGCAGCTTATACGGGGGGGTTATATACGAGCAGTACTTC.

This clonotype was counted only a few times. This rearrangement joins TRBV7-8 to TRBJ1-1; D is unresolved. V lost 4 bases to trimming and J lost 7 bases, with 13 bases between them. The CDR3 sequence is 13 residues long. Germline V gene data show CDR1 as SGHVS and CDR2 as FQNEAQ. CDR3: CASSSPHSSEAFF. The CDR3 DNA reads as TGTGCCAGCAGCTCACCCCACAGCAGTGAAGCTTTCTTT.

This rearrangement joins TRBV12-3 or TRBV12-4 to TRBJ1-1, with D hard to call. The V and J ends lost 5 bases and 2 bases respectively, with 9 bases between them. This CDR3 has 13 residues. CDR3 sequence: CASSPDGNTEAFF. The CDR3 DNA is TGTGCCAGCAGTCCGGACGGTAACACTGAAGCTTTCTTT.

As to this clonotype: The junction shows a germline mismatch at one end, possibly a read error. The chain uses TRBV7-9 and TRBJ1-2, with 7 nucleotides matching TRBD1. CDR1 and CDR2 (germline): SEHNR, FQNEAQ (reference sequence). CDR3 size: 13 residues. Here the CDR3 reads CASSPQGMGGYTF. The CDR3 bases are TGCGCCAGCAGCCCACAGGGGATGGGAGGCTACACCTTC.

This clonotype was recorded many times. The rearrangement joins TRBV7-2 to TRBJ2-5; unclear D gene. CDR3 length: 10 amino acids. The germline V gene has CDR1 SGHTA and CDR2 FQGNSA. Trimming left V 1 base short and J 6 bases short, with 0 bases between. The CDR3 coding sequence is TGTGCCAGCAGCTTAGAGACCCAGTACTTC. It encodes CASSLETQYF.

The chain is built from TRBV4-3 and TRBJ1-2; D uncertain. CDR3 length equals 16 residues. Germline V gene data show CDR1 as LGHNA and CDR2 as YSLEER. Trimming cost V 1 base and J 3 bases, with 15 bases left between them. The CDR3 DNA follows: TGCGCCAGCAGCCAAGGTTTTCCCCTGGGAGACTATGGCTACACCTTC. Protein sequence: CASSQGFPLGDYGYTF.